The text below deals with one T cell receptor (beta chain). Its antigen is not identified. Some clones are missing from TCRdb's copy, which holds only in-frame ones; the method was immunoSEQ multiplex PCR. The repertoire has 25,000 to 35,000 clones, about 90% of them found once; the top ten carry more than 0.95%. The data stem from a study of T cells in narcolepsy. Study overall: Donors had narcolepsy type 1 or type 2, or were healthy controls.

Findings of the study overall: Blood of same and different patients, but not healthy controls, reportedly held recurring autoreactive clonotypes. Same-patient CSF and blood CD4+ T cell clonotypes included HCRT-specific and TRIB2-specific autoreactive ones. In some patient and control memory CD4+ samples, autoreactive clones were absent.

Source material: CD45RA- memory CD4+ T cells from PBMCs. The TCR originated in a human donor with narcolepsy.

The CDR3 bases are TGTGCCAGCAGTCTACTCGGTGGTAATAGCAATCAGCCCCAGCATTTT. It is translated as CASSLLGGNSNQPQHF. The chain uses TRBV27 and TRBJ1-5; no definite D call. Germline lookup yields CDR1 MNHEY and CDR2 SMNVEV (reference sequence). There are 16 residues in the CDR3. V was clipped by 5 bases and J by 0 bases, with 14 bases between them.